Below, one T cell receptor (beta chain) is given with its context. This sample stems from a study of blood T cell repertoires in COVID-19. Generated by immunoSEQ multiplex PCR, the TCRdb table keeps only in-frame clones and is missing some. The table lists 250,000 to 400,000 clones, 85% of them singletons. There are 19 residues in the CDR3. In germline, CDR1 is SGDLS, CDR2 YYNGEE. The V gene lost 1 base and the J gene lost 4 bases, with 23 bases spanning the gap. The TCR comes from a woman aged 30 to 39 who had been exposed to COVID-19. This chain uses TRBV9 with TRBJ1-4; D unclear. Sequencing used PBMCs or T cells enriched from blood (not recorded which). The CDR3 sequence: CASSVFPGSPGLFNEKLFF. In DNA, the CDR3 is TGTGCCAGCAGCGTATTTCCGGGATCTCCGGGTCTTTTTAATGAAAAACTGTTTTTT.